The entry below gives a single T cell receptor beta chain sequence along with its context. Its antigen remains unknown. The treatment: approximately 10-day PBMC culture with coronavirus spike peptide pools or control peptides (ViraFEST assay). From germline, CDR1 is GTSNPN and CDR2 SVGIG (reference sequence). The V segment lost 3 bases and the J segment 6 bases; nucleotides outside the gene matches: 7. The CDR3 contains 14 residues. Oncomine TCR Beta short-read sequencing was applied to DNA from cultured CD4+ T cells. Each CDR3 protein is one row after TCRdb ran MiXCR on the PCR reads. The repertoire holds more than 10,000 distinct CDR3 sequences, with around 49% as singletons. The data belong to a study of vaccination and CD4 T cells after COVID-19.

The V call is TRBV30, the J call TRBJ1-2, with 10 positions matching TRBD1. This TCR was sampled from a human donor who had recovered from COVID-19. Sample: CD4+ T cells from blood, cultured in vitro. CDR3 sequence (DNA): TGTGCCTGGAGACAGACAGGGGGCAGTCATGGCTACACCTTC. Its protein product is CAWRQTGGSHGYTF. Filled out from reference TRBV30 and TRBJ1-2, the complete variable domain reads SQTIHQWPATLVQPVGSPLSLECTVEGTSNPNLYWYRQAAGRGLQLLFYSVGIGQISSEVPQNLSASRPQDRQFILSSKKLLLSDSGFYLCAWRQTGGSHGYTFGSGTRLTVV.